This T cell receptor (beta chain) was profiled in a study of CD8 T cells in ankylosing spondylitis. This clonotype has at least ten counts. From the 5' RACE reads, TCRdb called clonotypes with MiXCR, one entry per CDR3 protein. The table records some 200,000 distinct CDR3 sequences, 20% to 30% of them present only once. Germline-derived CDR1 and CDR2 are SQVTM and ANQGSEA. There are 12 residues in the CDR3. V lost 7 bases to trimming and J lost 0 bases, with 6 bases between them. The sequence was collected from a male donor with ankylosing spondylitis or in good health (not recorded which). The sample taken for sequencing was blood, either unsorted or a sorted T cell fraction (not recorded which). This chain connects TRBV29-1 to TRBJ2-2; the D is unclear. The CDR3 DNA reads as TGCAGCGAAGGAACGAACACCGGGGAGCTGTTTTTT. It specifies CSEGTNTGELFF.